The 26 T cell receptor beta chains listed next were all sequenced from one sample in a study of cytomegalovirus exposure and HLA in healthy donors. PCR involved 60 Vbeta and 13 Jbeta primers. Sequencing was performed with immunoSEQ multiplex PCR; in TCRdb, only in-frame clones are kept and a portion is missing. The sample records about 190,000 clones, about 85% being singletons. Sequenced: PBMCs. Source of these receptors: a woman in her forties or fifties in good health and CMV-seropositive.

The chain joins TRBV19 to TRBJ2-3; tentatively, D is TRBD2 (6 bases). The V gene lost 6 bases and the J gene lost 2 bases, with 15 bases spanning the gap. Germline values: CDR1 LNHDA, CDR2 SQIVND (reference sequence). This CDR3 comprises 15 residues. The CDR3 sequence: CASRPGTGNTDTQYF. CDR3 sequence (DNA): TGTGCCAGTAGGCCCGGGACTGGAAACACAGATACGCAGTATTTT.

DNA for the CDR3: TGTGCCAGCGGGGGGACAGGGGCGTTAAGAGGCTACACCTTC. Translating it yields CASGGTGALRGYTF. The chain combines TRBV27 with TRBJ1-2; 10 bases are a match to TRBD1. The CDR3 length is 14 residues. CDR1 and CDR2 from the germline V gene are MNHEY and SMNVEV (reference sequence). With 8 bases clipped from V and 8 bases from J, the junction kept 11 bases outside the gene matches.

For the CDR3, the DNA is TGTGCCAGCAGCTCGACCGCAACCGGGACAGGGGTGGGGGGCTACACCTTC. Protein: CASSSTATGTGVGGYTF. The V gene is TRBV7-9, the J gene TRBJ1-2, with TRBD1 matching over 10 bases. CDR3 length equals 17 residues. Looked up from germline, CDR1 is SEHNR and CDR2 is FQNEAQ (reference sequence). Trimming cost V 4 bases and J 8 bases; bases outside gene matches: 16.

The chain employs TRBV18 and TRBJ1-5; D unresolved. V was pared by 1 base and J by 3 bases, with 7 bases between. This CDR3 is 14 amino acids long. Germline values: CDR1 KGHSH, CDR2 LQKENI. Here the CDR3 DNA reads TGTGCCAGCTCACCACTACAATCCAATCAGCCCCAGCATTTT. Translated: CASSPLQSNQPQHF.

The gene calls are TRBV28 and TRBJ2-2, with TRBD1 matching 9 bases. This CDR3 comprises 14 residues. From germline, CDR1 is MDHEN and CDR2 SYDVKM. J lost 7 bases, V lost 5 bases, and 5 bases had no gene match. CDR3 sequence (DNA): TGTGCCAGCAGTACACAGGGGGCGGGCGGGGAGCTGTTTTTT. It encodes CASSTQGAGGELFF.

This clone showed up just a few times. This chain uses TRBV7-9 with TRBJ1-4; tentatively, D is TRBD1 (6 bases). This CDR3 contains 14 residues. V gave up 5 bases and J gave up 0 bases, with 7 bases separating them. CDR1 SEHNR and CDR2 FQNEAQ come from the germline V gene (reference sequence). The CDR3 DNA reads TGTGCCAGCAGCCACAGGGCAACTAATGAAAAACTGTTTTTT. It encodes CASSHRATNEKLFF.

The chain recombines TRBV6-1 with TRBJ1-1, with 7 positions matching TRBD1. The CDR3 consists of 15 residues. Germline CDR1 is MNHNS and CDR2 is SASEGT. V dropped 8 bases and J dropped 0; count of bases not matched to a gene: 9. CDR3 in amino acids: CASGDRGELNTEAFF. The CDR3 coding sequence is TGTGCCAGCGGGGACAGAGGGGAATTGAACACTGAAGCTTTCTTT.

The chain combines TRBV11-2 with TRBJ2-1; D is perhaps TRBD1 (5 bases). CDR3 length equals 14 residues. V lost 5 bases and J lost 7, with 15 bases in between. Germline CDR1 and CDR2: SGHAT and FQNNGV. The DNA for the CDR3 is TGTGCCAGCAGCCAATCAGGGCTACGGAATGAGCAGTTCTTC. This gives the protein CASSQSGLRNEQFF.

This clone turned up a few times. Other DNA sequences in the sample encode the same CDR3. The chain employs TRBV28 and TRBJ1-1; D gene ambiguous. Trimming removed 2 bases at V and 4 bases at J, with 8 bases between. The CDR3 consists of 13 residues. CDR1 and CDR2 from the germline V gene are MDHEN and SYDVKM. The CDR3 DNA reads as TGTGCCAGCAGTTTAGGCGGGGTCACTGAAGCTTTCTTT. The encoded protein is CASSLGGVTEAFF.

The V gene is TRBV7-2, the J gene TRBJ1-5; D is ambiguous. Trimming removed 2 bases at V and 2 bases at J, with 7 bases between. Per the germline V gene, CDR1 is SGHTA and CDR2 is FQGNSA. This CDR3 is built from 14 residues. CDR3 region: CASSLKSGNQPQHF. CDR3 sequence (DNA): TGTGCCAGCAGCTTAAAGTCGGGCAATCAGCCCCAGCATTTT.

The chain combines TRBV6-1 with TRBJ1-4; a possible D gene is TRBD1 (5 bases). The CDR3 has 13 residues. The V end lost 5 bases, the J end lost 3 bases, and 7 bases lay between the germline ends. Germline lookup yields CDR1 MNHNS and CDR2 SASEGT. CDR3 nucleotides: TGTGCCAGCAGTTTGACAGCTAATGAAAAACTGTTTTTT. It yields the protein CASSLTANEKLFF.

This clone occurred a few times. The CDR3 spells CAISVTGMNTEAFF. The CDR3 coding sequence is TGTGCCATCAGTGTGACAGGGATGAACACTGAAGCTTTCTTT. The chain is built from TRBV10-3 and TRBJ1-1; 7 bases are shared with TRBD1. Germline V gene lookup returns CDR1 ENHRY and CDR2 SYGVKD. This CDR3 is 14 amino acids long. The trim removed 4 bases at V and 0 bases at J, leaving 2 bases unmatched.

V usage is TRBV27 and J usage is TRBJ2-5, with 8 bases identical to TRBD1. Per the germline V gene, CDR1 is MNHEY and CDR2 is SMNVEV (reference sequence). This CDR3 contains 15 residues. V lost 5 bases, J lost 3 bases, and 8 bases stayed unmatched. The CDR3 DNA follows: TGTGCCAGCAGTCCTGCGAACAGGGGGAAAGAGACCCAGTACTTC. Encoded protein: CASSPANRGKETQYF.

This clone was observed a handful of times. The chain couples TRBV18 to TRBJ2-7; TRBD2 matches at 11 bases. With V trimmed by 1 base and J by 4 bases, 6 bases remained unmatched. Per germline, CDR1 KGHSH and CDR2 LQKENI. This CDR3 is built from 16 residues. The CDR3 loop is CASSPLTSGVVYEQYF. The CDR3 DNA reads TGTGCCAGCTCACCACTGACTAGCGGGGTGGTATACGAGCAGTACTTC.

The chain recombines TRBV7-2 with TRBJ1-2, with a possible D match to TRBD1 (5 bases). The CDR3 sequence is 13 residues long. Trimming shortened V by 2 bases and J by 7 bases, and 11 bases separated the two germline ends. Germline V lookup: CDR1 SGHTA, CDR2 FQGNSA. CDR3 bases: TGTGCCAGCAGCTTAAGAAGGGGCTTTGGCTACACCTTC. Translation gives CASSLRRGFGYTF.

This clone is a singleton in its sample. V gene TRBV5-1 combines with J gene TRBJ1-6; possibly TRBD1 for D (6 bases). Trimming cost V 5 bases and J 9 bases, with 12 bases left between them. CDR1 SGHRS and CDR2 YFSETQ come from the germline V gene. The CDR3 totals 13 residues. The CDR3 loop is CASRGAGVSPLHF. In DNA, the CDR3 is TGCGCCAGCAGAGGGGCAGGGGTTTCACCCCTCCACTTT.

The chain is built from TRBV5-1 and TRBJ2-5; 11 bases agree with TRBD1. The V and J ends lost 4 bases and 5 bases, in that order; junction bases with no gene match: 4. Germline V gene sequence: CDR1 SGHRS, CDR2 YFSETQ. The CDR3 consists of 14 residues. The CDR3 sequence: CASSRTGGMETQYF. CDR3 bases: TGCGCCAGCAGCAGGACAGGGGGCATGGAGACCCAGTACTTC.

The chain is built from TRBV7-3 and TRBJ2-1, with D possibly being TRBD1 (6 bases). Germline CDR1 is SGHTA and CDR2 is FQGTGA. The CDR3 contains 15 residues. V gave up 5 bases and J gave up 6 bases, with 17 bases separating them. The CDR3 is CASSPTGFGVNEQFF. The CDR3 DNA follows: TGTGCCAGCAGCCCCACAGGGTTCGGGGTCAATGAGCAGTTCTTC.

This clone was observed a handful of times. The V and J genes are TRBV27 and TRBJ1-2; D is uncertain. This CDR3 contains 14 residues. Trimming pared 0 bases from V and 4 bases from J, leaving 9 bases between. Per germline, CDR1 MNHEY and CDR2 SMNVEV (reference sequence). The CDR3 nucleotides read TGTGCCAGCAGTTTATCCCCAGGAGGCTATGGCTACACCTTC. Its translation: CASSLSPGGYGYTF.

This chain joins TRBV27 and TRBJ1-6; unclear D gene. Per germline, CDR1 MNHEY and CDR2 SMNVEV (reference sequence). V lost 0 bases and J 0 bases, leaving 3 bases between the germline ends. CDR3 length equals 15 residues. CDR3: CASSLSRSYNSPLHF. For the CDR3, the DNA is TGTGCCAGCAGTTTATCCCGCTCCTATAATTCACCCCTCCACTTT.

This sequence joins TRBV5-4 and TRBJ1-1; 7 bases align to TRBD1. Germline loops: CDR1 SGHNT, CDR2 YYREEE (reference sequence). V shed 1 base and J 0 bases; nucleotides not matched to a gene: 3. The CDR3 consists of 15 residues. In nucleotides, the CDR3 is TGTGCCAGCAGCTTGCCGGGACAGTTGAACACTGAAGCTTTCTTT. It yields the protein CASSLPGQLNTEAFF.

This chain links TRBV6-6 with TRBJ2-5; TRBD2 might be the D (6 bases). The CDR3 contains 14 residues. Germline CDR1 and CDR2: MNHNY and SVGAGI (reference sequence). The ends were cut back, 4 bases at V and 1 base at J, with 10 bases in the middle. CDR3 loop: CASSSGLLQETQYF. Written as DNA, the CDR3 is TGTGCCAGCAGTTCGGGACTCCTCCAAGAGACCCAGTACTTC.

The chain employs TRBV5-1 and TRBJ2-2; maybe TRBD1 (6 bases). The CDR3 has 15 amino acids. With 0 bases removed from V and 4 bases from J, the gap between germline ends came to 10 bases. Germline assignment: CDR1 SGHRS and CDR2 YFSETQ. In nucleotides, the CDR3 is TGCGCCAGCAGCTTGGGAGTGGGGGCCACCGGGGAGCTGTTTTTT. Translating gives CASSLGVGATGELFF.

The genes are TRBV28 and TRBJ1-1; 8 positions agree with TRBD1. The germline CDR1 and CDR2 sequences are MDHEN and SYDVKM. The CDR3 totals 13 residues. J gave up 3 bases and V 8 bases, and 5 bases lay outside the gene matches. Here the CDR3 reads CASSGGADTEAFF. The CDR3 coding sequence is TGTGCCAGCTCAGGGGGCGCGGACACTGAAGCTTTCTTT.

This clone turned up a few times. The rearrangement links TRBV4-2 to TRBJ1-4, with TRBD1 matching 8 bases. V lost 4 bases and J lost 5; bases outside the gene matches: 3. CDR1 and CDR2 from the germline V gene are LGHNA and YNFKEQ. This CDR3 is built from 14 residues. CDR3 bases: TGTGCCAGCAGCCTTGGGACAGGCAATGAAAAACTGTTTTTT. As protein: CASSLGTGNEKLFF.

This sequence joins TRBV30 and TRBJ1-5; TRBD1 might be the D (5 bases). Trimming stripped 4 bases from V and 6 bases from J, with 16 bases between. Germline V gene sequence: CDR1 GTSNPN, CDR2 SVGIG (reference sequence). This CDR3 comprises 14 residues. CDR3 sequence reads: CAWIGAPSAQPQHF. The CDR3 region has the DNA TGTGCCTGGATAGGGGCCCCGTCTGCTCAGCCCCAGCATTTT. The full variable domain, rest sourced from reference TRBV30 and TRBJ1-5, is SQTIHQWPATLVQPVGSPLSLECTVEGTSNPNLYWYRQAAGRGLQLLFYSVGIGQISSEVPQNLSASRPQDRQFILSSKKLLLSDSGFYLCAWIGAPSAQPQHFGDGTRLSIL.